This TCR beta chain was observed in a study of T-cell memory formation after mild COVID-19. About the research overall: TCR clustering was largely donor specific. Study-level findings and limits: CD4+ contracting clones were found mainly in CM and EM, and CD8+ ones in EMRA. Clones that contracted from day 15 to 85 had balanced CD4/CD8; later expanders were CD4+ biased.

A single record per CDR3 protein comes from TCRdb applying MiXCR to the 5' RACE reads. The top ten clones hold 11% to 15% of a sample with 150,000 or so distinct CDR3 sequences, 14% of them seen once. Trimming cost V 6 bases and J 4 bases; bases outside gene matches: 10. The germline gives CDR1 SQVTM, CDR2 ANQGSEA. The CDR3 is made up of 15 amino acids. Details on this clonotype: Its specificity is not known.

The chain recombines TRBV29-1 with TRBJ2-3; the match to TRBD2 covers 10 bases. The TCR originated in an adult woman who had mild COVID-19 (a few samples of this study predate the infection). Cell type and time point are not known. The sample taken for sequencing was PBMCs or a T cell subset sorted from them (not recorded which). The CDR3 loop reads CSVDGSGGAADTQYF. The CDR3 DNA follows: TGCAGCGTGGACGGAAGCGGGGGGGCGGCAGATACGCAGTATTTT.